This TCR beta chain was identified in a study of control samples from healthy donors and cancer patients. The V segment lost 0 bases and the J segment 7 bases; nucleotides outside the gene matches: 5. Germline lookup yields CDR1 ENHRY and CDR2 SYGVKD. The CDR3 has 14 residues. Sequencing used immunoSEQ multiplex PCR; TCRdb keeps in-frame clones, though not all of them. Among 150,000 to 200,000 clones listed, around nine tenths were seen once. The receptor was derived from a man aged 30-40 years in good health. This sequence joins TRBV10-3 and TRBJ1-2; the match to TRBD1 covers 7 bases. The sample consisted of blood. In DNA form, the CDR3 reads TGTGCCATCAGTGAGTCCAGAGGGGGCGGTGGCTACACCTTC. Amino acids: CAISESRGGGGYTF.